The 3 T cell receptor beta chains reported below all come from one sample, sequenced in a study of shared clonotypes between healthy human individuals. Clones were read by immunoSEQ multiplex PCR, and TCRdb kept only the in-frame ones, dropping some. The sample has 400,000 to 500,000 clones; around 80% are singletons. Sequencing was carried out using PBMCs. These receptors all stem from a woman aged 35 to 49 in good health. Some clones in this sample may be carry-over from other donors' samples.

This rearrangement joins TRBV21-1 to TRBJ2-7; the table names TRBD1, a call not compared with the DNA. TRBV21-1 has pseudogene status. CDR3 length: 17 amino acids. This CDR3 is CASSKGRRGRGVNEQYF. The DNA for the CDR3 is TGTGCCAGCAGCAAAGGGAGGAGGGGGCGAGGGGTAAACGAGCAGTACTTC.

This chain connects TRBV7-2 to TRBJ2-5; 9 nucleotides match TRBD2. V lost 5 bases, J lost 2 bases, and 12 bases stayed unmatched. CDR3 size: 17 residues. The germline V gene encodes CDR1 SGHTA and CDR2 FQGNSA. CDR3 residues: CASSTGVLAGRQETQYF. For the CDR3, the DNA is TGTGCCAGCAGCACAGGGGTCCTAGCGGGGAGACAAGAGACCCAGTACTTC.

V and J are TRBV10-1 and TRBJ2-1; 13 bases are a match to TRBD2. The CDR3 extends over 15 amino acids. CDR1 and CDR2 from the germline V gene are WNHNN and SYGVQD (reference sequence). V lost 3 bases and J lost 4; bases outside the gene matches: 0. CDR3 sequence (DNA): TGCGCCAGCAGTGAACTAGCGGGAGGGTACAATGAGCAGTTCTTC. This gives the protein CASSELAGGYNEQFF.